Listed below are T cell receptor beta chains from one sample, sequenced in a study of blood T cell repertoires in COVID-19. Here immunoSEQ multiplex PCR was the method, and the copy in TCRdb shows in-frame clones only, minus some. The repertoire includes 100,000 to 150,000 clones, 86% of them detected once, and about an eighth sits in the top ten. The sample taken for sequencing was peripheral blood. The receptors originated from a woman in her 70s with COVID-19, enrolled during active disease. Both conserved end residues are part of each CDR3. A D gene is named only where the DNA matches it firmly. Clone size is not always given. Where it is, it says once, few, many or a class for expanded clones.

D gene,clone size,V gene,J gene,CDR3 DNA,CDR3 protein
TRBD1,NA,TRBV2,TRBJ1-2,TGTGCCAGCAGTCCGACAGGGTTCTATGGCTACACCTTC,CASSPTGFYGYTF
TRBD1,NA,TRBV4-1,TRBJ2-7,TGCGCCAGCAGCCAAGATGTGGCGGAAACAGGGGGGGAGCAGTACTTC,CASSQDVAETGGEQYF
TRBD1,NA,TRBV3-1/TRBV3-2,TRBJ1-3,TGTGCCAGCAGCAGACCGGGGACAGGACTCTCTGGAAACACCATATATTTT,CASSRPGTGLSGNTIYF
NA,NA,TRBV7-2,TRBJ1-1,TGTGCCAGCAGCTTATACGCAGGTACGAACACTGAAGCTTTCTTT,CASSLYAGTNTEAFF
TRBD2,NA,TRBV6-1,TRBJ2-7,TGTGCCAGCAGGGAACTGACTAGCGGGGGGCGCTACGAGCAGTACTTC,CASRELTSGGRYEQYF
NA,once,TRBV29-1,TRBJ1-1,TGCAGCGTTGATCTGGGGAGGAACACTGAAGCTTTCTTT,CSVDLGRNTEAFF
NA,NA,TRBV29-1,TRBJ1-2,TGCAGCGTCGTGGCCAGCCCTCATTATGCGGGCTATGGCTACACCTTC,CSVVASPHYAGYGYTF
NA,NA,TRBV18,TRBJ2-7,TGTGCCAGCTCCCCCGGACAGCAGGGAGAGCAGTACTTC,CASSPGQQGEQYF
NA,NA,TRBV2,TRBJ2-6,TGTGCCAGCAGTGAAGCGCAGGGCTCTGGGGCCAACGTCCTGACTTTC,CASSEAQGSGANVLTF
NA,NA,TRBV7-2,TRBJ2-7,TGTGCCAGCAGCCCTAACGCGGGGGCACAGTACTTC,CASSPNAGAQYF
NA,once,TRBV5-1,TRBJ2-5,TGCGCCAGCAGCTTGGGTGGCGGGGAAGAGACCCAGTACTTC,CASSLGGGEETQYF
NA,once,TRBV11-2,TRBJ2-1,TGTGCCAGCAGCTTAGTCGGCGGGGGCCCCTACAATGAGCAGTTCTTC,CASSLVGGGPYNEQFF
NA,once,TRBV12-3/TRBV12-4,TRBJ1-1,TGTGCCAGCAGTTTACAGGGGAACACTGAAGCTTTCTTT,CASSLQGNTEAFF
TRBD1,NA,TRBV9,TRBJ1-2,TGTGCCAGCAGCGTAATGGTGGCAGGGGGAATAGATGGCTACACCTTC,CASSVMVAGGIDGYTF
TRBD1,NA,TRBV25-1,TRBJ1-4,TGTGCCAGCAGTGAATATGACGGGACAGGGGAAAAACTGTTTTTT,CASSEYDGTGEKLFF
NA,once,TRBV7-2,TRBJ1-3,TGTGCCAGCAGCTTAGTATCGGTTCCTGGAAACACCATATATTTT,CASSLVSVPGNTIYF
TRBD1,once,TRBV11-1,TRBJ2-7,TGTGCCAGCAGCCTCTGGACAGGGGCCTACGAGCAGTACTTC,CASSLWTGAYEQYF
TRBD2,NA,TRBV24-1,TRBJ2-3,TGTGCCACCAGTGACCCCGAGGTAGCGGGGGCGCCCGGGGCGCAGTATTTT,CATSDPEVAGAPGAQYF
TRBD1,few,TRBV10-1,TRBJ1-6,TGCGCCAGCAGTGAAGCCGGGACAGAAAATTCACCCCTCCACTTT,CASSEAGTENSPLHF
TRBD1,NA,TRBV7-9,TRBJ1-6,TGTGCCAGCAGCCCGTGGACAGGGGATAATTCACCCCTCCACTTT,CASSPWTGDNSPLHF
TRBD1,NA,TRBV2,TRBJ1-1,TGTGCCAGCAGCTTTGGACAGGGAAGTGAAGCTTTCTTT,CASSFGQGSEAFF
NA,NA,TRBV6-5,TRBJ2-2,TGTGCCAGCAGGAAAGCGGTTCCCACCGGGGAGCTGTTTTTT,CASRKAVPTGELFF
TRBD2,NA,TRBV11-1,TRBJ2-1,TGTGCCAGCAGACTAGCGGGGGGCTCCTACAATGAGCAGTTCTTC,CASRLAGGSYNEQFF
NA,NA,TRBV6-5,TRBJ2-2,TGTGCCAGCAGTTCTATCGTGGGGGGGCTCACCGGGGAGCTGTTTTTT,CASSSIVGGLTGELFF
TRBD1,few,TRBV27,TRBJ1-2,TGTGCCAGCAGCCGGGACAGGGCGAACTATGGCTACACCTTC,CASSRDRANYGYTF
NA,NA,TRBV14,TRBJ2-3,TGTGCCAGCAGCCAGGCCGTGGGGGGGCGCAGGGATACGCAGTATTTT,CASSQAVGGRRDTQYF
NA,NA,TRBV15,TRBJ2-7,TGTGCCACCAGCAGAGATAGGGGTGCCTACGAGCAGTACTTC,CATSRDRGAYEQYF
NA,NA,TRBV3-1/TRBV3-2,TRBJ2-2,TGTGCCAGCAGCCAAGTTTCGACCGGGGAGCTGTTTTTT,CASSQVSTGELFF
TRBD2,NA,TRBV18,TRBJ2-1,TGTGCCAGCTCACTCCTAGCGGGGGGGACCTACAATGAGCAGTTCTTC,CASSLLAGGTYNEQFF
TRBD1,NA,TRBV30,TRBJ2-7,TGTGCCTGGACCCGAACAGGGGGCGAGCAGTACTTC,CAWTRTGGEQYF
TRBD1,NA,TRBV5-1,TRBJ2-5,TGCGCCAGCTCAACAGGGACAGCAGAGACCCAGTACTTC,CASSTGTAETQYF
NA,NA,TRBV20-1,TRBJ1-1,TGCAGTGCTAGTGCAGGGATGAACACTGAAGCTTTCTTT,CSASAGMNTEAFF
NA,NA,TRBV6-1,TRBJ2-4,TGTGCCAGCAGTGAGCGGACTCCACGTCCCCTAAACATTCAGTACTTC,CASSERTPRPLNIQYF
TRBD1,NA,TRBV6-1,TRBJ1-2,TGTGCCAGCAGTGAAAGGCGTTTAGCGGGACAGGGTCTCTATGGCTACACCTTC,CASSERRLAGQGLYGYTF